Listed below are T cell receptor beta chains from one sample, sequenced in a study of shared clonotypes between healthy human individuals. Sequencing was performed with immunoSEQ multiplex PCR; in TCRdb, only in-frame clones are kept and a portion is missing. Of roughly 2.1 million clones listed, more than 85% are singletons. What was sequenced was naive CD8+ T cells from PBMCs. These receptors all stem from a man between 18 and 29 years old in good health. Some clones in this sample may be carry-over from other donors' samples. Each CDR3 is given with its conserved first and last residue. D genes are given only for firm matches. Expanded clones are given a class, and other clones once, few, many or no size at all.

11	TRBV20-1	TRBJ1-1	.	.	TGCAGTGCTAGGCAGGGACCTGAAGCTTTCTTT	CSARQGPEAFF
20	TRBV5-1	TRBJ2-5	.	TRBD1	TGCGCCAGCAGGAACACACCCGGGACAGGGTGGATCTCGGGCCAAGAGACCCAGTACTTC	CASRNTPGTGWISGQETQYF
15	TRBV18	TRBJ2-1	.	TRBD2	TGTGCCAGCTCACTAGCGGGAGGGCCCTTCAATGAGCAGTTCTTC	CASSLAGGPFNEQFF
16	TRBV19	TRBJ2-2	.	.	TGTGCCAGTAGTATGTTGGACAGCCCGAACACCGGGGAGCTGTTTTTT	CASSMLDSPNTGELFF
18	TRBV5-1	TRBJ2-2	.	TRBD2	TGCGCCAGCAGCTTGCCACCTTCCCAGCGGGGGAACACCGGGGAGCTGTTTTTT	CASSLPPSQRGNTGELFF
15	TRBV25-1	TRBJ2-2	.	TRBD2	TGTGCCAGCAGTGAAGGGCCGGGGGGCACCGGGGAGCTGTTTTTT	CASSEGPGGTGELFF
18	TRBV4-1	TRBJ2-1	.	TRBD1	TGCGCCAGCAGCCAATGGACAGGTGATCCAGTTTCCTACAATGAGCAGTTCTTC	CASSQWTGDPVSYNEQFF
13	TRBV9	TRBJ2-7	.	.	TGTGCCAGCAGCGCTACAGGGTCTGGTGAGCAGTACTTC	CASSATGSGEQYF
14	TRBV7-2	TRBJ2-5	.	TRBD2	TGTGCCAGCAGCTTCCGGACTAGCCAAGAGACCCAGTACTTC	CASSFRTSQETQYF
14	TRBV7-8	TRBJ1-5	.	TRBD1	TGTGCCAGCAGAAGACAGGGGGCAAATCAGCCCCAGCATTTT	CASRRQGANQPQHF
13	TRBV28	TRBJ2-7	.	.	TGTGCCAGCAGGCTAGGACCCGACTACGAGCAGTACTTC	CASRLGPDYEQYF
16	TRBV7-9	TRBJ2-3	.	.	TGTGCCAGCAGCTCCATGGACGGGGGAAGGACAGATACGCAGTATTTT	CASSSMDGGRTDTQYF
14	TRBV9	TRBJ1-2	few	.	TGTGCCAGCAGCGTAGCCGGAACTAACTATGGCTACACCTTC	CASSVAGTNYGYTF
19	TRBV4-2	TRBJ2-2	.	TRBD1	TGTGCCAGCAGAGAAGAGAGGTTCGGACAGGGGGTGAGGATCGGGGAGCTGTTTTTT	CASREERFGQGVRIGELFF
14	TRBV7-9	TRBJ2-1	.	.	TGTGCCAGCAGCCTAGAGGGAGAGTCCAATGAGCAGTTCTTC	CASSLEGESNEQFF
14	TRBV6-5	TRBJ2-2	.	.	TGTGCCAGCACCAACTCGGGCAGAGGCGGGGAGCTGTTTTTT	CASTNSGRGGELFF
14	TRBV19	TRBJ1-5	few	TRBD1	TGTGCCAGTAGGGGGACAGAAAGCAATCAGCCCCAGCATTTT	CASRGTESNQPQHF
12	TRBV25-1	TRBJ2-1	.	.	TGTGCCAGCACCCTTGGGGGCAATGAGCAGTTCTTC	CASTLGGNEQFF
15	TRBV6-6	TRBJ2-7	.	TRBD2	TGTGCCAGCAGTTACTCCCTAGCGGGATTGGACGAGCAGTACTTC	CASSYSLAGLDEQYF
17	TRBV7-9	TRBJ1-6	.	TRBD1	TGTGCCAGCAGCTTCGAAGGACAGGGCGTCTATAATTCACCCCTCCACTTT	CASSFEGQGVYNSPLHF
15	TRBV4-3	TRBJ2-7	.	TRBD2	TGCGCCAGCAGCCAAGTTTATAGCGGGACCTACGAGCAGTACTTC	CASSQVYSGTYEQYF
17	TRBV9	TRBJ2-1	.	TRBD1	TGTGCCAGCAGCGTGAATCCCAGGGGGCACTCCTACAATGAGCAGTTCTTC	CASSVNPRGHSYNEQFF
17	TRBV11-2	TRBJ2-3	.	.	TGTGCCAGCAGCTTAGACAGTTCCGGGAGCTCGACAGATACGCAGTATTTT	CASSLDSSGSSTDTQYF
13	TRBV9	TRBJ2-1	.	.	TGTGCCAGCAGCGCCGGACCCTACGATGAGCAGTTCTTC	CASSAGPYDEQFF
13	TRBV7-9	TRBJ1-2	.	.	TGTGCCAGCAGCCCGAAAGGGGGGAGAGGCTACACCTTC	CASSPKGGRGYTF
15	TRBV27	TRBJ2-1	.	TRBD1	TGTGCCAGCAGTTTACCTACACAGGGGCGCAATGAGCAGTTCTTC	CASSLPTQGRNEQFF
15	TRBV7-6	TRBJ2-3	.	.	TGTGCCAGCAGCTTCCTCTTGGGTGGCACAGATACGCAGTATTTT	CASSFLLGGTDTQYF
16	TRBV7-9	TRBJ2-2	.	TRBD2	TGTGCCAGCAGCTCCTTTAGCGGGAGAGAGGCCGGGGAGCTGTTTTTT	CASSSFSGREAGELFF
14	TRBV27	TRBJ1-5	.	TRBD1	TGTGCCAGCAGTGACAGGGCGTTCGGGCAGCCCCAGCATTTT	CASSDRAFGQPQHF